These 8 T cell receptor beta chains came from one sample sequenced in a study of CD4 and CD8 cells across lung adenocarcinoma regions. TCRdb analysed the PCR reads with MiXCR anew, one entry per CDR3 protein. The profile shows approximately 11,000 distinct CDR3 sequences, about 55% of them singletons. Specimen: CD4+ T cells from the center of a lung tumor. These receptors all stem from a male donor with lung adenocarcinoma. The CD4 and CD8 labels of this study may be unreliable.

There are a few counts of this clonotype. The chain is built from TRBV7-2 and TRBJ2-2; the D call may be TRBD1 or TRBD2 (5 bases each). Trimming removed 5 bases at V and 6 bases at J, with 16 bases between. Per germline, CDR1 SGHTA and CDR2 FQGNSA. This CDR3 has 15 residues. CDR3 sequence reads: CASSLTGTAPGELFF. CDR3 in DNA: TGTGCCAGCAGCCTTACCGGGACGGCCCCCGGGGAGCTGTTTTTT.

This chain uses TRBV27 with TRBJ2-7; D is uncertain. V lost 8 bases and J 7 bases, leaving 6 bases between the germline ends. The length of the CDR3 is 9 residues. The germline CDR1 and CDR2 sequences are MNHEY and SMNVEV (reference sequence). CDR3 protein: CASLTEQYF. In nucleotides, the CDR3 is TGTGCCAGCCTGACGGAGCAGTACTTC.

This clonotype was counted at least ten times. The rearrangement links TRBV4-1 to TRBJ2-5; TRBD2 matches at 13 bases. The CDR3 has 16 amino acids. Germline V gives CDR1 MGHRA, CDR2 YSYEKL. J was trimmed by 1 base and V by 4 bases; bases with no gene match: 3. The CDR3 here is CASSLTSGGAQETQYF. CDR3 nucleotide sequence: TGCGCCAGCAGCCTTACTAGCGGGGGGGCCCAAGAGACCCAGTACTTC.

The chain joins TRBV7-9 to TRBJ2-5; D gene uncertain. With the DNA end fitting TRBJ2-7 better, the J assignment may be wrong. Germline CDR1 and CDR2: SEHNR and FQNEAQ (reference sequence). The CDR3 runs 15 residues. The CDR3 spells CASSLNSAAGGEQYF. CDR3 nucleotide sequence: TGTGCCAGCAGCTTAAACTCGGCGGCAGGCGGCGAGCAGTACTTC.

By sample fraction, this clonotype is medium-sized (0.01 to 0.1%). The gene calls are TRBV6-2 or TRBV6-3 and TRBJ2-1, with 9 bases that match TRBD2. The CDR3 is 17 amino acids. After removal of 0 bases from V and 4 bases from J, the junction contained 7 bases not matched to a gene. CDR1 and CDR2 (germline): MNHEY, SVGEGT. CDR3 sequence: CASSYSTTSGPYNEQFF. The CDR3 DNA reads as TGTGCCAGCAGTTACTCGACTACTAGCGGGCCTTACAATGAGCAGTTCTTC.

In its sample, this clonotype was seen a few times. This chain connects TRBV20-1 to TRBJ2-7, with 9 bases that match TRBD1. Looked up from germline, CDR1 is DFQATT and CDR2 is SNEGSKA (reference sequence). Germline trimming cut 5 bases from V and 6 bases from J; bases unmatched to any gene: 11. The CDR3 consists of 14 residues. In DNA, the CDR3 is TGCAGTGCTGAGACCGGGACAGGGTTAAGCGAGCAGTACTTC. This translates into CSAETGTGLSEQYF.

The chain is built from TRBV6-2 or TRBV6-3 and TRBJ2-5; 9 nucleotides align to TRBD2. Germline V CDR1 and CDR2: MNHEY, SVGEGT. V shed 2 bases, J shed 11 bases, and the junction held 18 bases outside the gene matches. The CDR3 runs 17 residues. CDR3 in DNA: TGTGCCAGCAGTTACGATCGCGGGGGGGCCGACCAAGAGGCGCAGTACTTC. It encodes CASSYDRGGADQEAQYF.

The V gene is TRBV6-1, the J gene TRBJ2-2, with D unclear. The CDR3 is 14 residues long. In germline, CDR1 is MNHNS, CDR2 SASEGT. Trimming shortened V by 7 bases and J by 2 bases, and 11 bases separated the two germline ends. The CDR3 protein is CASKHRRNTGELFF. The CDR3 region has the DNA TGTGCCAGCAAACACAGAAGAAACACCGGGGAGCTGTTTTTT.